This T cell receptor (beta chain) was obtained from a study of preoperative IRX-2 immunotherapy in early breast cancer. Clones were sequenced by immunoSEQ multiplex PCR, and TCRdb holds only the in-frame ones, with some missing. The data show 55,000 to 70,000 clones, roughly 95% seen once. This clone was picked up a small number of times. The treatment here: preoperative locoregional IRX-2 cytokine immunotherapy. Patients received preoperative, locoregional IRX-2 cytokine immunotherapy in a phase Ib study. V gave up 4 bases and J gave up 4 bases; unmatched junction bases: 8. Germline values: CDR1 SGHRS, CDR2 YFSETQ. CDR3 length equals 15 residues.

The sequence was obtained from a human donor with breast cancer. This material was acquired from a patient treated with IRX-2 immunotherapy. This chain links TRBV5-1 with TRBJ1-1; 9 bases are shared with TRBD1. The CDR3 DNA reads TGCGCCAGCAGCATAAGGACAGGGGAGGCCACTGAAGCTTTCTTT. It codes for CASSIRTGEATEAFF.